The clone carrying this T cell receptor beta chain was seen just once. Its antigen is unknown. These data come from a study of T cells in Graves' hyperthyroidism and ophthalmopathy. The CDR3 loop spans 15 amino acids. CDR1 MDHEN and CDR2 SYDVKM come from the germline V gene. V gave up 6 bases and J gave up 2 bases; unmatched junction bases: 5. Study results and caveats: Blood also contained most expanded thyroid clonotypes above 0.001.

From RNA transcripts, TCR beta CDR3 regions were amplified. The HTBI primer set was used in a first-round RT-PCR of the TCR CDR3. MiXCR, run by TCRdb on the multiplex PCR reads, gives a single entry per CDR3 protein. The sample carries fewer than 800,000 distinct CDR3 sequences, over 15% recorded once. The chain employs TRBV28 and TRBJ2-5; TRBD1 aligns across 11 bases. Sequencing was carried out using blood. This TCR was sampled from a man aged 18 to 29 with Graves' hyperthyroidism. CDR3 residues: CASSWTGGGQETQYF. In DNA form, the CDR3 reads TGTGCCAGCAGCTGGACAGGGGGCGGACAAGAGACCCAGTACTTC.